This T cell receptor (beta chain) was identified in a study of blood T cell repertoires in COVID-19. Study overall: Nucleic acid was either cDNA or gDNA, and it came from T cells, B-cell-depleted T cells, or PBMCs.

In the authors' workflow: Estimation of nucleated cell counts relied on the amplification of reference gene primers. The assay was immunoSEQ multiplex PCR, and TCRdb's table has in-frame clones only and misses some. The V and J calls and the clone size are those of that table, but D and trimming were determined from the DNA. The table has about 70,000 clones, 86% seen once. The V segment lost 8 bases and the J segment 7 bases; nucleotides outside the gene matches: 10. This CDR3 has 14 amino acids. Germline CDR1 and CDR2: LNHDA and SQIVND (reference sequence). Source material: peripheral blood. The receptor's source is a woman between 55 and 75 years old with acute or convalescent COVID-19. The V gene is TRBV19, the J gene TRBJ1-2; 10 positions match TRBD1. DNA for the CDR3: TGTGCCAGTGAAGTGGGAGGGACAGGGGCTGGCTACACCTTC. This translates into CASEVGGTGAGYTF. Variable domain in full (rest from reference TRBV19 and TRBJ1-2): DGGITQSPKYLFRKEGQNVTLSCEQNLNHDAMYWYRQDPGQGLRLIYYSQIVNDFQKGDIAEGYSVSREKKESFPLTVTSAQKNPTAFYLCASEVGGTGAGYTFGSGTRLTVV.